This entry is about one T cell receptor (beta chain). Its antigen is unidentified. Germline V gene sequence: CDR1 SEHNR, CDR2 FQNEAQ (reference sequence). The CDR3 covers 19 residues. This specimen comes from a study of CXCR3-negative and CXCR3-positive naive CD8 T cells. Points from the study as a whole: More hydrophobic TRB CDR3s occurred in CXCR3-positive than in CXCR3-negative naive cells.

The study made its TRB cDNA libraries by 5' RACE, adding UMI labels. TCRdb re-called the 5' RACE reads and catalogs CDR3 proteins one per entry, DNA excluded. Its table records 80,000 to 100,000 distinct CDR3 sequences. The chain couples TRBV7-9 to TRBJ2-1; TCRdb returns TRBD1, unconfirmable since there is no DNA. The origin of this receptor is a human donor in good health. Some clones in this sample may be carry-over from other donors' samples. Sequenced sample: naive CXCR3+ CD8+ T cells from blood. As to subset: CD45RO-CCR7+CD27+CD95- naive CD8+ T cells expressing CXCR3 (TNR3+). The CDR3 is CASSQLSGAGRPIYNEQFF. The whole variable domain, filled in from reference TRBV7-9 and TRBJ2-1, reads DTGVSQNPRHKITKRGQNVTFRCDPISEHNRLYWYRQTLGQGPEFLTYFQNEAQLEKSRLLSDRFSAERPKGSFSTLEIQRTEQGDSAMYLCASSQLSGAGRPIYNEQFFGPGTRLTVL.